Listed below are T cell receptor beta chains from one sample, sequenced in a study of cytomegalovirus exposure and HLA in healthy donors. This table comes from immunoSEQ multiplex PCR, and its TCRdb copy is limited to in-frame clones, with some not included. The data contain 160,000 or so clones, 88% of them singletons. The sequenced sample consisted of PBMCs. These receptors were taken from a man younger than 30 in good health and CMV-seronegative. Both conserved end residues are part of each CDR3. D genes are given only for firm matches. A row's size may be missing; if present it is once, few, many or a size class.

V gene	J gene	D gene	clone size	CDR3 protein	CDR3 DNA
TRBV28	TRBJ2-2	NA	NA	CASSFSTDLSGELFF	TGTGCCAGCAGTTTTTCGACAGATCTTTCCGGGGAGCTGTTTTTT
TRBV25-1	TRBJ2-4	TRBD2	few	CASSEERGHIQYF	TGTGCCAGCAGTGAGGAGCGGGGGCACATTCAGTACTTC
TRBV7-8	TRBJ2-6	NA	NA	CASSSTTGANVLTF	TGTGCCAGCAGCTCCACGACAGGGGCCAACGTCCTGACTTTC
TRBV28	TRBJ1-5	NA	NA	CASSFPSSNQPQHF	TGTGCCAGCAGTTTCCCGTCTAGCAATCAGCCCCAGCATTTT
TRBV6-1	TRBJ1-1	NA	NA	CASRNRLNTEAFF	TGTGCCAGCAGAAACAGGTTGAACACTGAAGCTTTCTTT
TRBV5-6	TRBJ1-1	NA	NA	CASSWTPNTEAFF	TGTGCCAGCAGCTGGACACCGAACACTGAAGCTTTCTTT
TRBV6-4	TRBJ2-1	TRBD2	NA	CASSDSSPGGGTNEQFF	TGTGCCAGCAGTGACTCTTCTCCTGGCGGGGGGACCAATGAGCAGTTCTTC
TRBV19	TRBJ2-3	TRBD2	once	CASSETSGRTDTQYF	TGTGCCAGTAGCGAGACTAGCGGTCGCACAGATACGCAGTATTTT
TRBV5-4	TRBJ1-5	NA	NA	CASSLWGGRPNQPQHF	TGTGCCAGCAGCTTGTGGGGGGGCAGACCCAATCAGCCCCAGCATTTT
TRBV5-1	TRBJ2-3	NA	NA	CASSLDFTDTQYF	TGCGCCAGCAGCTTGGACTTCACAGATACGCAGTATTTT
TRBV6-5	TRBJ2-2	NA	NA	CASSPSNTGELFF	TGTGCCAGCAGTCCGAGTAACACCGGGGAGCTGTTTTTT
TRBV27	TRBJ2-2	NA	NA	CASSLWTNTGELFF	TGTGCCAGCAGTTTATGGACAAACACCGGGGAGCTGTTTTTT
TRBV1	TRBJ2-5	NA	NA	CTSSYPTSKGETQYF	TGCACCAGCAGCTACCCGACTAGTAAGGGAGAGACCCAGTACTTC
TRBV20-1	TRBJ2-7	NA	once	CSAEGGREQYF	TGCAGTGCTGAGGGGGGGAGGGAGCAGTACTTC
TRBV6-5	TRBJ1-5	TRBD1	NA	CASSYSTTGTAQHF	TGTGCCAGCAGTTACAGTACAACAGGGACAGCCCAGCATTTT
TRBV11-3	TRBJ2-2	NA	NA	CASQTDQTGELFF	TGTGCCAGCCAGACAGATCAAACCGGGGAGCTGTTTTTT
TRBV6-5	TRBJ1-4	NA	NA	CASSPGRQLNEKLFF	TGTGCCAGCAGCCCGGGTCGCCAGCTTAATGAAAAACTGTTTTTT
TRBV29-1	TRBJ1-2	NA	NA	CSVEGRGSQDNYGYTF	TGCAGCGTTGAAGGCCGTGGTTCACAGGATAACTATGGCTACACCTTC
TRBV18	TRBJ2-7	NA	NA	CASSPSRGSYEQYF	TGTGCCAGCTCACCATCCAGGGGCTCCTACGAGCAGTACTTC
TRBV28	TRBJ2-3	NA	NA	CASKTPGASLASTDTQYF	TGTGCCAGCAAAACTCCAGGGGCCAGTCTGGCAAGCACAGATACGCAGTATTTT
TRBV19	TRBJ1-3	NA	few	CASRSGYSGNTIYF	TGTGCCAGTAGATCAGGCTACTCTGGAAACACCATATATTTT
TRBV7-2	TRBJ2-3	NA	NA	CASLGLAGGLDTQYF	TGTGCCTCCTTAGGACTCGCGGGTGGGTTAGATACGCAGTATTTT
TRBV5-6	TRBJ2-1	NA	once	CASSLLGSWSYNEQFF	TGTGCCAGCAGCTTGCTTGGGAGCTGGTCCTACAATGAGCAGTTCTTC
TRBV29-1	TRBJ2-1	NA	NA	CSVEGGELINEQFF	TGCAGCGTTGAAGGCGGGGAGCTTATAAATGAGCAGTTCTTC
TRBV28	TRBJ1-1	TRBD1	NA	CASSSLLGTGAAFF	TGTGCCAGCAGTTCCTTGTTAGGGACAGGGGCAGCTTTCTTT
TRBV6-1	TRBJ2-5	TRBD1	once	CASVRGIRETQYF	TGTGCCAGTGTCAGGGGGATCCGAGAGACCCAGTACTTC
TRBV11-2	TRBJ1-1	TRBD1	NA	CASRTGGTEAFF	TGTGCCAGCAGGACAGGGGGCACTGAAGCTTTCTTT
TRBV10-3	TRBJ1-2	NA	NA	CATGQITNLVYGYTF	TGTGCCACCGGACAGATTACTAACTTGGTATATGGCTACACCTTC
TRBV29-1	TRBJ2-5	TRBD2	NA	CSASGASGTSGETQYF	TGCAGCGCCTCGGGGGCTAGCGGGACATCTGGAGAGACCCAGTACTTC
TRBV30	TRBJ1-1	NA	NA	CAWGPGHENTEAFF	TGTGCCTGGGGACCGGGACACGAGAACACTGAAGCTTTCTTT
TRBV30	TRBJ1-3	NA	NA	CAWSVNSGNTIYF	TGTGCCTGGAGTGTTAACTCTGGAAACACCATATATTTT
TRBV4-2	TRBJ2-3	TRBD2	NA	CASSQASGGTDDTQYF	TGTGCCAGCAGCCAAGCTAGCGGGGGGACGGATGATACGCAGTATTTT
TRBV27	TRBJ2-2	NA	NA	CASSLSRFWGGKATGELFF	TGTGCCAGCAGTTTATCCAGGTTCTGGGGCGGGAAAGCCACCGGGGAGCTGTTTTTT
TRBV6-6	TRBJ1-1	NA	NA	CASSYLGSGDTEAFF	TGTGCCAGCAGTTACTTAGGATCGGGGGACACTGAAGCTTTCTTT
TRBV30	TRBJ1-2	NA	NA	CAWSVGQGGYGYTF	TGTGCCTGGAGTGTTGGGCAGGGCGGCTATGGCTACACCTTC
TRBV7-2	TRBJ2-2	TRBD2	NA	CASSFSGSRTGELFF	TGTGCCAGCAGTTTCAGCGGGAGTCGGACCGGGGAGCTGTTTTTT
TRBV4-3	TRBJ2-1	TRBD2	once	CASSLGLAGNNEQFF	TGCGCCAGCAGCCTAGGACTAGCGGGTAACAATGAGCAGTTCTTC
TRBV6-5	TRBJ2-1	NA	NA	CASSYSSKGVYEQFF	TGTGCCAGCAGTTACTCGAGCAAAGGGGTCTATGAGCAGTTCTTC
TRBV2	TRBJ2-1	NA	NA	CASRAGPGGEQFF	TGTGCCAGCAGGGCGGGTCCCGGGGGTGAGCAGTTCTTC
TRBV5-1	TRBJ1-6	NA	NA	CASSPDSPNSPLHF	TGCGCCAGCAGTCCAGACAGTCCGAATTCACCCCTCCACTTT
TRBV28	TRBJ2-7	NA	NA	CASVEGFSYEQYF	TGTGCCAGCGTGGAGGGGTTCTCCTACGAGCAGTACTTC
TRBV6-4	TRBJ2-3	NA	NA	CASSLAASTDTQYF	TGTGCCAGCAGCCTAGCAGCAAGCACAGATACGCAGTATTTT
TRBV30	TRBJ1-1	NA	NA	CAWSIFTTANEAFF	TGTGCCTGGAGTATATTTACGACAGCGAATGAAGCTTTCTTT
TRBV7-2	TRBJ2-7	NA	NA	CASSLPGSYEQYF	TGTGCCAGCAGCTTACCAGGTTCCTACGAGCAGTACTTC
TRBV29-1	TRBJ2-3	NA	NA	CSVEEAGAFGTDTQYF	TGCAGCGTTGAAGAGGCGGGGGCCTTCGGCACAGATACGCAGTATTTT
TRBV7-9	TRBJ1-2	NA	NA	CASSFNTDYGYTF	TGTGCCAGCAGCTTCAACACAGACTATGGCTACACCTTC
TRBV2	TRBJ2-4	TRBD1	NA	CASSFGQGLNIQYF	TGTGCCAGCAGTTTCGGACAGGGTCTAAACATTCAGTACTTC
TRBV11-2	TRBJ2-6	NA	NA	CASSLGTRSGANVLTF	TGTGCCAGCAGCTTAGGAACAAGATCTGGGGCCAACGTCCTGACTTTC
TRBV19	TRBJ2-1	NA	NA	CASSITRDPYNEQFF	TGTGCCAGTAGTATCACTAGAGATCCCTACAATGAGCAGTTCTTC
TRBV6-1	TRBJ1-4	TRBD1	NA	CASGGQTNEKLFF	TGTGCCAGCGGGGGACAGACGAATGAAAAACTGTTTTTT
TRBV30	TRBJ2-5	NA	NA	CAWRDPPAETQYF	TGTGCCTGGAGAGACCCCCCAGCGGAGACCCAGTACTTC
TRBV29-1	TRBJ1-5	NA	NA	CSVATLQGGVGPQHF	TGCAGCGTTGCTACACTCCAGGGAGGGGTGGGCCCCCAGCATTTT
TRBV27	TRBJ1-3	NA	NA	CASRGLNSGNTIYF	TGTGCCAGCCGGGGACTCAACTCTGGAAACACCATATATTTT
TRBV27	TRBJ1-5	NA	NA	CASRSGVQPQHF	TGTGCCAGCAGGTCAGGGGTTCAGCCCCAGCATTTT
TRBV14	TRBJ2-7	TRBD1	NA	CASSQVNRGYEQYF	TGTGCCAGCAGCCAAGTTAACAGGGGCTACGAGCAGTACTTC
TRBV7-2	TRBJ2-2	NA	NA	CASSPKGRGNTGELFF	TGTGCCAGCAGCCCGAAGGGGCGGGGCAACACCGGGGAGCTGTTTTTT
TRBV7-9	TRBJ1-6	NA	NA	CASSYPPSPLHF	TGTGCCAGCAGCTATCCTCCTTCACCCCTCCACTTT
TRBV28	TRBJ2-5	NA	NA	CASSLTQGTQYF	TGTGCCAGCAGTTTAACTCAGGGGACCCAGTACTTC
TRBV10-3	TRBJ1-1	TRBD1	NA	CAIRMGQGTTEAFF	TGTGCCATCAGGATGGGACAGGGTACCACTGAAGCTTTCTTT
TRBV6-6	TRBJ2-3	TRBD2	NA	CASSPRLAGSTDTQYF	TGTGCCAGCAGCCCCCGGCTAGCGGGATCCACAGATACGCAGTATTTT